The T cell receptor (beta chain) described here comes from a study of T-cell memory formation after mild COVID-19. Study information: TCR clusters were mostly confined to one donor each. Points from the study as a whole: Clones contracting over day 15 to 85 were CD4/CD8 balanced, with later expanders leaning CD4+. Contracting CD8+ clones were enriched in EMRA, CD4+ mainly in CM and EM.

Germline CDR1 reads SQVTM; CDR2 reads ANQGSEA. With V trimmed by 4 bases and J by 0 bases, 5 bases remained unmatched. The CDR3 consists of 16 residues. 5'RACE primed from the constant segment yielded TCR alpha and TCR beta cDNA libraries bearing sample barcodes and UMIs. TCRdb passed the 5' RACE reads through MiXCR, listing each CDR3 protein once. The sample lists tens of thousands of distinct CDR3 sequences, roughly 17% occurring once. This clonotype turned up a few times. Its antigen is currently unknown. The specimen sequenced was PBMCs or a T cell subset sorted from them (not recorded which). V is TRBV29-1 and J is TRBJ2-7; 14 bases fit TRBD2. The TCR sequence derives from an adult woman who had mild COVID-19 (a few samples of this study predate the infection). Cell type and time point are not known. For the CDR3, the DNA is TGCAGCGTTGCGGGGACTAGCGGGAGTAGCTCCTACGAGCAGTACTTC. Translation: CSVAGTSGSSSYEQYF.